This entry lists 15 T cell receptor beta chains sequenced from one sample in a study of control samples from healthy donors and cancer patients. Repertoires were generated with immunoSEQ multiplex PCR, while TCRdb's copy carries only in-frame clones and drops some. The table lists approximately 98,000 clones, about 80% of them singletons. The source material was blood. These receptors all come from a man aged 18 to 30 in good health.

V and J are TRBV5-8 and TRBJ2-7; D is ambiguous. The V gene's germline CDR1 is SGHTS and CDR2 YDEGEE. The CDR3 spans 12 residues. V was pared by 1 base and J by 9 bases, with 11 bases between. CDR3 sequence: CASSLRPGGQYV. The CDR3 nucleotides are TGTGCCAGCAGCTTGCGTCCTGGTGGGCAGTACGTC.

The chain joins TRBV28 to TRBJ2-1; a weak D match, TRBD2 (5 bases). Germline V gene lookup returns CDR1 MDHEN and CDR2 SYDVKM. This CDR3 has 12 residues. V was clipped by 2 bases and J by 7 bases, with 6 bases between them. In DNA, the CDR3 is TGTGCCAGCAGTTTACCGGGGAATGAGCAGTTCTTC. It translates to CASSLPGNEQFF.

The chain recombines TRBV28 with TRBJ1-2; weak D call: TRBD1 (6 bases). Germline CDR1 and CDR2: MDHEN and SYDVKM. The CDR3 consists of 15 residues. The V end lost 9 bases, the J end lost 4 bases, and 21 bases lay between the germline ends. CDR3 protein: CASDKPRQGIYGYTF. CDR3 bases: TGTGCCAGTGACAAACCCAGGCAGGGGATCTATGGCTACACCTTC.

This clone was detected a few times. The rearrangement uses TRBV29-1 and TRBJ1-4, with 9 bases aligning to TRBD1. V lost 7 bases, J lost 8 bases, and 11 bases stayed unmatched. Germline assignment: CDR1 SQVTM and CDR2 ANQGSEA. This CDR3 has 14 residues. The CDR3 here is CSASSDRGSEKLFF. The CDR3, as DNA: TGCAGCGCCTCCTCGGACAGGGGAAGCGAAAAACTGTTTTTT.

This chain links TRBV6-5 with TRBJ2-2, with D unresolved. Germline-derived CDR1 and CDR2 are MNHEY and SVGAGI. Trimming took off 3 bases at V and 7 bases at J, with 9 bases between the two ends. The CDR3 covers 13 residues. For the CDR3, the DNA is TGTGCCAGCAGTTATAGTGGGATCGGGGAGCTGTTTTTT. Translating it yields CASSYSGIGELFF.

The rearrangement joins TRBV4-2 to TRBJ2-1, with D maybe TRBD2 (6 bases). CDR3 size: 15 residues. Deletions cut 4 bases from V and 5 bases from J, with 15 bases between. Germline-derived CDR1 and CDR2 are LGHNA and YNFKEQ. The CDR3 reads CASSLSLAGNNEQFF. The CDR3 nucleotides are TGTGCCAGCAGCCTCTCCTTGGCGGGGAACAATGAGCAGTTCTTC.

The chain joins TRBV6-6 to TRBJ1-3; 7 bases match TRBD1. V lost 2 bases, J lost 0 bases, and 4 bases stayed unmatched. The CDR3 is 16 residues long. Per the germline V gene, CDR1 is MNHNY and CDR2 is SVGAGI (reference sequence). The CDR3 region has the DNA TGTGCCAGCAGTTACGTCTGGGACAGCTCTGGAAACACCATATATTTT. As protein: CASSYVWDSSGNTIYF.

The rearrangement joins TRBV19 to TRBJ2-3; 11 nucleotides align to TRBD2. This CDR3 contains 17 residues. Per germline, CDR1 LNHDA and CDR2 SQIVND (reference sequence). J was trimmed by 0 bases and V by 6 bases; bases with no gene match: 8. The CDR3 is CASRPSRTSGSTDTQYF. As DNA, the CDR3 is TGTGCCAGTAGACCCTCCAGGACTAGCGGGAGCACAGATACGCAGTATTTT.

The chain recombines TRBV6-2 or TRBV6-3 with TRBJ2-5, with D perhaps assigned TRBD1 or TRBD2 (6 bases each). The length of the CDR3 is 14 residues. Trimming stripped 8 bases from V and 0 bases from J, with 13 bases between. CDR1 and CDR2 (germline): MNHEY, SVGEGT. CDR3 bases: TGTGCCAGCGGCCGGGGGCCCTACCAAGAGACCCAGTACTTC. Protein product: CASGRGPYQETQYF.

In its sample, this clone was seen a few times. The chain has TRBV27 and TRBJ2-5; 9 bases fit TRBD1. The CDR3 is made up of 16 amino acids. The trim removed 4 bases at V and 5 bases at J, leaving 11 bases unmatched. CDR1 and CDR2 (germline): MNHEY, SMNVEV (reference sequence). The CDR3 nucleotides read TGTGCCAGCAGTTCGACGACAGGGGGGGGAATGGAGACCCAGTACTTC. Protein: CASSSTTGGGMETQYF.

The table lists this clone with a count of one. This chain's CDR3 is CASRAGGSGANVLTF. CDR3 DNA: TGTGCCAGCAGAGCCGGAGGGTCTGGGGCCAACGTCCTGACTTTC. The chain uses TRBV6-5 and TRBJ2-6; TRBD2 is a possible D gene (6 bases). Germline V gives CDR1 MNHEY, CDR2 SVGAGI. The V end lost 6 bases, the J end lost 1 base, and 10 bases lay between the germline ends. The CDR3 sequence is 15 residues long.

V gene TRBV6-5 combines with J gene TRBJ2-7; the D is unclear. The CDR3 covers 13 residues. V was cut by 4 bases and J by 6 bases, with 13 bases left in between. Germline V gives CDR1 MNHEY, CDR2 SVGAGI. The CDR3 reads CASSSGRLGEQYV. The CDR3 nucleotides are TGTGCCAGCAGTTCCGGCCGCCTCGGCGAGCAGTACGTC.

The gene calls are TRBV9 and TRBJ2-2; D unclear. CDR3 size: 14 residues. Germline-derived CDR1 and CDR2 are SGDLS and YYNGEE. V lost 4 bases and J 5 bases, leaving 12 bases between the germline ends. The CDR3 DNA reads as TGTGCCAGCAGCCCTCGACTTGCTACCGGGGAGCTGTTTTTT. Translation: CASSPRLATGELFF.

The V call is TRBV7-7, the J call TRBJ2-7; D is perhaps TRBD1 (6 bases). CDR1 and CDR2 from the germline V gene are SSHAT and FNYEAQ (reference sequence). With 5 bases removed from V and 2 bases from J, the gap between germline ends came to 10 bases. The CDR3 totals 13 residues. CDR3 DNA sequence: TGTGCCAGCAGCCTACAGGGCGCCTACGAGCAGTACGTC. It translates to CASSLQGAYEQYV.

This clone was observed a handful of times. This CDR3 reads CASSLVLGQPQHF. The CDR3 nucleotides are TGTGCCAGCAGTTTGGTACTCGGTCAGCCCCAGCATTTT. The rearrangement links TRBV27 to TRBJ1-5, with D uncertain. This CDR3 has 13 amino acids. Germline V gene data show CDR1 as MNHEY and CDR2 as SMNVEV (reference sequence). Trimming left V 3 bases short and J 6 bases short, with 9 bases between.